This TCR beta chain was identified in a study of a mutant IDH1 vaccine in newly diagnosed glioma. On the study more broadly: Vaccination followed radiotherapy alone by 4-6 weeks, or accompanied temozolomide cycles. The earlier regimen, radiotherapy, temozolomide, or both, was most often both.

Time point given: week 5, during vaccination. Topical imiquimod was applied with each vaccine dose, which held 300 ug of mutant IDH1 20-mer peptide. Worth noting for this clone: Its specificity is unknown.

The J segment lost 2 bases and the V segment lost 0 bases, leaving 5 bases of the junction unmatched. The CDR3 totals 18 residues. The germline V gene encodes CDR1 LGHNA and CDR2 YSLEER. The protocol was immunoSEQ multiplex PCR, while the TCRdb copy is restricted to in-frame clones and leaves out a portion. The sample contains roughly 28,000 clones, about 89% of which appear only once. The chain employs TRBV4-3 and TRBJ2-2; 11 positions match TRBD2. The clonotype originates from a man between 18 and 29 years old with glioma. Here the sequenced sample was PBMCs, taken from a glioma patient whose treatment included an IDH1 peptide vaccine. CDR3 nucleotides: TGCGCCAGCAGCCAAGATGGGGGACTAGCGGTTAACACCGGGGAGCTGTTTTTT. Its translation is CASSQDGGLAVNTGELFF.